The rows below give T cell receptor beta chains drawn from one sample of a study of OX40 agonist ivuxolimab in advanced cancers. Generated by immunoSEQ multiplex PCR, the TCRdb table keeps only in-frame clones and is missing some. The repertoire includes about 20,000 clones, 70% to 90% of them detected once, and 50% sits in the top ten. The sequencing here drew on CD4+ or CD8+ T cells sorted from blood, taken in a trial of the OX40 agonist ivuxolimab. All receptors derive from an adult with an advanced solid tumor such as melanoma, head and neck, liver or kidney cancer. Each CDR3 is given with its conserved first and last residue. Fields, in order: V gene, J gene, clone size, D gene, CDR3 protein, CDR3 DNA. A D gene is named only where the DNA matches it firmly. Clone size is not always given. Where it is, it says once, few, many or a class for expanded clones.

>TRBV27|TRBJ2-7|few|-
CASSFSDSTEQYF
TGTGCCAGCAGTTTCTCGGACTCTACCGAGCAGTACTTC
>TRBV11-2|TRBJ1-2|-|-
CASSSAGGDDYGYTF
TGTGCCAGCAGCTCCGCGGGCGGAGATGACTATGGCTACACCTTC
>TRBV2|TRBJ2-4|-|TRBD2
CASKHTWGLAGGWAKNIQYF
TGTGCCAGCAAGCACACATGGGGACTAGCGGGGGGCTGGGCCAAAAACATTCAGTACTTC
>TRBV28|TRBJ2-7|-|-
CASSPPYYEQYF
TGTGCCAGCAGTCCACCATACTACGAGCAGTACTTC
>TRBV10-3|TRBJ1-1|-|-
CAISESISSLTEAFF
TGTGCCATCAGTGAGTCGATTTCGTCCCTCACTGAAGCTTTCTTT
>TRBV7-9|TRBJ2-7|-|TRBD1
CASSSWQGAYEQYF
TGTGCCAGCAGTTCCTGGCAGGGGGCATACGAGCAGTACTTC
>TRBV6-6|TRBJ1-4|once|TRBD1
CATFYAAETGCEKLFF
TGTGCCACCTTTTACGCCGCCGAGACAGGGTGTGAAAAACTGTTTTTT
>TRBV6-1|TRBJ2-1|-|TRBD2
CASSDFLAGGYNEQFF
TGTGCCAGCAGTGATTTCCTAGCGGGGGGGTACAATGAGCAGTTCTTC
>TRBV19|TRBJ2-7|-|-
CASSIGGHTYEQYF
TGTGCCAGTAGTATCGGGGGGCACACCTACGAGCAGTACTTC
>TRBV28|TRBJ2-7|-|-
CASSIQRVLYEQYF
TGTGCCAGCAGTATTCAAAGGGTCCTCTACGAGCAGTACTTC
>TRBV29-1|TRBJ1-1|-|-
CSVEVGDTEAFF
TGCAGCGTTGAGGTGGGGGACACTGAAGCTTTCTTT
>TRBV29-1|TRBJ1-1|-|-
CSVDSGALAEAFF
TGCAGCGTTGATTCGGGGGCTTTAGCTGAAGCTTTCTTT